The 30 T cell receptor beta chains below all came from one sample that was sequenced in a study of T cell changes during pregnancy in multiple sclerosis. Assay: immunoSEQ multiplex PCR; the TCRdb copy retains only in-frame clones and omits some. The sample consists of 55,000 to 70,000 clones, around 92% of them appearing once. This specimen consisted of peripheral blood, obtained in the second trimester of pregnancy. All receptors come from a female donor in good health, enrolled as a control in a pregnancy study.

The rearrangement joins TRBV5-1 to TRBJ1-1, with a tentative D call TRBD1 (6 bases). The V end was cut by 0 bases, the J end by 0 bases, with 12 bases between. The CDR3 covers 16 residues. Per germline, CDR1 SGHRS and CDR2 YFSETQ. This CDR3 reads CASSLARQVLNTEAFF. CDR3 DNA sequence: TGCGCCAGCAGCTTGGCCCGACAGGTATTGAACACTGAAGCTTTCTTT.

The V gene is TRBV29-1, the J gene TRBJ2-7; a possible D gene is TRBD1 (6 bases). The germline V and J ends were trimmed by 7 bases and 3 bases, with 10 bases remaining between them. The CDR3 has 11 amino acids. The germline V gene encodes CDR1 SQVTM and CDR2 ANQGSEA. CDR3 sequence: CSATGSYEQYF. The CDR3 DNA follows: TGCAGCGCCACAGGGAGCTACGAGCAGTACTTC.

The chain recombines TRBV5-1 with TRBJ1-4; tentatively, D is TRBD1 (6 bases). The germline gives CDR1 SGHRS, CDR2 YFSETQ. Trimming took off 5 bases at V and 5 bases at J, with 13 bases between the two ends. CDR3 length equals 14 residues. The CDR3 region is CASSTGQGNEKLFF. DNA of the CDR3: TGCGCCAGCAGTACAGGGCAGGGGAATGAAAAACTGTTTTTT.

The chain links TRBV6-1 to TRBJ2-5, with 7 bases fitting TRBD2. This CDR3 region has 14 residues. The germline V gene encodes CDR1 MNHNS and CDR2 SASEGT. J gave up 4 bases and V 7 bases, and 9 bases lay outside the gene matches. Written as DNA, the CDR3 is TGTGCCAGCACCCCAGGTACGGGGGGAGAGACCCAGTACTTC. Its protein product is CASTPGTGGETQYF.

In this sample, this clone turned up a few times. The chain combines TRBV7-2 with TRBJ1-1; D gene uncertain. There are 14 residues in the CDR3. The germline gives CDR1 SGHTA, CDR2 FQGNSA. Trimming cost V 5 bases and J 1 base, with 11 bases left between them. Here the CDR3 DNA reads TGTGCCAGCAGCCTTCCTACAGCGAACACTGAAGCTTTCTTT. Residues: CASSLPTANTEAFF.

V usage is TRBV27 and J usage is TRBJ2-2, with D unclear. Trimming removed 7 bases at V and 4 bases at J, with 16 bases between. The length of the CDR3 is 15 residues. Germline V CDR1 and CDR2: MNHEY, SMNVEV (reference sequence). CDR3 protein: CASTQAGVGTGELFF. The CDR3 bases are TGTGCCAGCACCCAGGCTGGTGTTGGCACCGGGGAGCTGTTTTTT.

This chain uses TRBV5-1 with TRBJ2-2, with 11 bases lining up with TRBD1. J gave up 2 bases and V 4 bases, and 4 bases lay outside the gene matches. Per germline, CDR1 SGHRS and CDR2 YFSETQ. CDR3 length: 16 amino acids. This CDR3 reads CASSTRTGGNTGELFF. CDR3 in DNA: TGCGCCAGCAGCACACGGACAGGGGGCAACACCGGGGAGCTGTTTTTT.

V is TRBV27 and J is TRBJ2-5; 12 bases line up with TRBD2. Germline V lookup: CDR1 MNHEY, CDR2 SMNVEV (reference sequence). With 5 bases clipped from V and 5 bases from J, the junction kept 15 bases outside the gene matches. CDR3 length: 18 residues. The DNA of the CDR3 is TGTGCCAGCAGTCCAACTAGCGGGAGGTTTGCTTTCAAGGAGACCCAGTACTTC. Translation: CASSPTSGRFAFKETQYF.

The chain carries TRBV4-1 and TRBJ1-1; 8 bases map to TRBD1. Germline V gene data show CDR1 as MGHRA and CDR2 as YSYEKL. The CDR3 runs 15 residues. The V gene end was trimmed by 1 base and the J gene end by 7 bases; junction bases not matched to a gene: 8. CDR3 sequence reads: CASSQAWTGNYEAFF. CDR3 nucleotides: TGCGCCAGCAGCCAAGCGTGGACAGGGAATTATGAAGCTTTCTTT.

This chain connects TRBV5-4 to TRBJ2-7, with 11 bases matching TRBD2. The trim removed 0 bases at V and 0 bases at J, leaving 5 bases unmatched. The CDR3 is 17 residues long. Germline V gives CDR1 SGHNT, CDR2 YYREEE (reference sequence). The CDR3 reads CASSLGLAGTLSYEQYF. The DNA of the CDR3 is TGTGCCAGCAGCTTGGGACTAGCGGGAACTCTCTCCTACGAGCAGTACTTC.

This clone has a single count. This sequence joins TRBV7-8 and TRBJ1-2; the match to TRBD1 covers 7 bases. The CDR3 covers 13 residues. Germline CDR1 is SGHVS and CDR2 is FQNEAQ. The junction had 2 bases not matched to a gene; V was cut back by 5 bases and J by 2 bases. CDR3 protein: CASSEDRNYGYTF. CDR3 DNA sequence: TGTGCCAGCAGCGAGGACAGGAACTATGGCTACACCTTC.

This chain connects TRBV5-1 to TRBJ2-5; D not certain. With 0 bases removed from V and 5 bases from J, the gap between germline ends came to 14 bases. The germline CDR1 and CDR2 sequences are SGHRS and YFSETQ. This CDR3 is built from 15 residues. CDR3 sequence reads: CASSLAPGLEETQYF. The DNA for the CDR3 is TGCGCCAGCAGCTTGGCCCCAGGATTAGAGGAGACCCAGTACTTC.

This rearrangement joins TRBV28 to TRBJ1-3, with 7 bases aligning to TRBD1. The CDR3 extends over 21 amino acids. With 2 bases clipped from V and 2 bases from J, the junction kept 21 bases outside the gene matches. Looked up from germline, CDR1 is MDHEN and CDR2 is SYDVKM. The CDR3 spells CASSLTMYRDSATLPGNTIYF. The CDR3, as DNA: TGTGCCAGCAGTTTAACCATGTACCGGGACAGTGCTACGTTGCCTGGAAACACCATATATTTT.

The genes are TRBV7-9 and TRBJ2-7; TRBD1 aligns across 8 bases. The CDR3 extends over 11 amino acids. The V and J ends lost 7 bases and 5 bases, in that order; junction bases with no gene match: 1. The germline V gene has CDR1 SEHNR and CDR2 FQNEAQ (reference sequence). CDR3 in amino acids: CASTGGHEQYF. CDR3 in DNA: TGTGCCAGCACAGGGGGCCACGAGCAGTACTTC.

The chain links TRBV10-3 to TRBJ1-2, with D maybe TRBD1 (5 bases). CDR1 and CDR2 from the germline V gene are ENHRY and SYGVKD. The CDR3 spans 13 residues. Deletions cut 2 bases from V and 3 bases from J, with 7 bases between. DNA for the CDR3: TGTGCCATCAGTGAGATGACAGACTATGGCTACACCTTC. Residues: CAISEMTDYGYTF.

The chain uses TRBV7-9 and TRBJ1-6; no reliable D call. Trimming took off 0 bases at V and 4 bases at J, with 7 bases between the two ends. The CDR3 contains 15 residues. Per the germline V gene, CDR1 is SEHNR and CDR2 is FQNEAQ (reference sequence). CDR3 loop: CASSLATAYNSPLHF. The CDR3 coding sequence is TGTGCCAGCAGCTTAGCAACAGCATATAATTCACCCCTCCACTTT.

The V gene is TRBV19, the J gene TRBJ2-2, with 9 bases matching TRBD1. This CDR3 is built from 16 residues. V lost 3 bases, J lost 4 bases, and 6 bases stayed unmatched. From germline, CDR1 is LNHDA and CDR2 SQIVND (reference sequence). CDR3 sequence reads: CASSIPRGQGTGELFF. CDR3 DNA: TGTGCCAGTAGTATCCCCAGGGGACAGGGCACCGGGGAGCTGTTTTTT.

This clone was detected once. This chain joins TRBV14 and TRBJ2-5; perhaps TRBD2 as D (5 bases). V was cut by 0 bases and J by 4 bases, with 6 bases left in between. The germline V gene has CDR1 SGHDN and CDR2 FVKESK. The CDR3 is 13 amino acids. This CDR3 is CASSQELGETQYF. DNA of the CDR3: TGTGCCAGCAGCCAAGAACTAGGAGAGACCCAGTACTTC.

V and J are TRBV4-1 and TRBJ2-1, with D uncertain. CDR3 length: 13 amino acids. CDR1 and CDR2 (germline): MGHRA, YSYEKL. Trimming removed 2 bases at V and 9 bases at J, with 11 bases between. DNA of the CDR3: TGCGCCAGCAGCCAACATTCGAGCCGTGAGCAGTTCTTC. Translation gives CASSQHSSREQFF.

This clone was counted a single time. The chain joins TRBV6-1 to TRBJ1-2; 12 bases align to TRBD1. CDR1 is MNHNS, CDR2 SASEGT, per germline. This CDR3 spans 15 amino acids. After removal of 1 base from V and 6 bases from J, the junction contained 3 bases not matched to a gene. In DNA, the CDR3 is TGTGCCAGCAGTGAAGGAGGGACAGGGGGCCATGGCTACACCTTC. It translates to CASSEGGTGGHGYTF.

The chain employs TRBV11-2 and TRBJ2-7; TRBD1 matches 7 bases. Trimming took 0 bases from V and 9 from J; bases not matched to a gene: 5. Germline V gives CDR1 SGHAT, CDR2 FQNNGV. The CDR3 covers 13 residues. CDR3 nucleotide sequence: TGTGCCAGCAGCTTAGATCTGGCAGGGGGGCAGTACTTC. Its protein is CASSLDLAGGQYF.

The V gene is TRBV19, the J gene TRBJ1-1, with unresolved D. Germline CDR1 and CDR2: LNHDA and SQIVND (reference sequence). V lost 6 bases and J lost 1, with 9 bases in between. The CDR3 runs to 13 residues. The chain's CDR3 is CASRSRGNTEAFF. For the CDR3, the DNA is TGTGCCAGTAGATCTCGGGGGAACACTGAAGCTTTCTTT.

The chain recombines TRBV6-1 with TRBJ2-1, with 10 positions matching TRBD2. The CDR3 consists of 17 residues. The V gene's germline CDR1 is MNHNS and CDR2 SASEGT. V shed 2 bases, J shed 4 bases, and the junction held 8 bases outside the gene matches. The CDR3 DNA reads as TGTGCCAGCAGTGAACGGGTAGCGGGGGGCCTATACAATGAGCAGTTCTTC. Amino acid sequence: CASSERVAGGLYNEQFF.

The CDR3 nucleotides read TGTGCCAGTTCCAGGGGGTCCTCCTACGAGCAGTACTTC. Protein product: CASSRGSSYEQYF. This sequence joins TRBV25-1 and TRBJ2-7; 7 nucleotides match TRBD1. This CDR3 region has 13 residues. Trimming took 9 bases from V and 0 from J; bases not matched to a gene: 5. Germline V gives CDR1 MGHDK, CDR2 SYGVNS.

The rearrangement uses TRBV15 and TRBJ1-4; no firm D call. The CDR3 length is 15 residues. V was shortened by 0 bases and J by 0 bases, with 5 bases between the two germline ends. Germline CDR1 and CDR2: LNHNV and YYDKDF (reference sequence). The CDR3 DNA reads as TGTGCCACCAGCAGAGAGAGTGCAACTAATGAAAAACTGTTTTTT. Translating it yields CATSRESATNEKLFF.

In its sample, this clone was seen a few times. The chain employs TRBV13 and TRBJ2-7, with TRBD1 identical over 11 bases. V shed 4 bases and J 4 bases; nucleotides not matched to a gene: 18. The CDR3 has 19 residues. Per germline, CDR1 PRHDT and CDR2 FYEKMQ (reference sequence). The CDR3 here is CASSSIVGGTGTGGYEQYF. CDR3 coding DNA: TGTGCCAGCAGCTCCATCGTGGGGGGGACCGGGACAGGGGGGTACGAGCAGTACTTC.

V gene TRBV28 combines with J gene TRBJ2-1; tentatively, D is TRBD2 (6 bases). CDR1 MDHEN and CDR2 SYDVKM come from the germline V gene. The CDR3 sequence is 14 residues long. The V end was cut by 7 bases, the J end by 2 bases, with 12 bases between. CDR3 DNA sequence: TGTGCCAGCAATGGCCGGGAGCCCTACAATGAGCAGTTCTTC. Translating it yields CASNGREPYNEQFF.

V gene TRBV5-1 combines with J gene TRBJ1-5, with 7 bases lining up with TRBD1. This CDR3 spans 15 amino acids. The junction had 7 bases not matched to a gene; V was cut back by 4 bases and J by 3 bases. Looked up from germline, CDR1 is SGHRS and CDR2 is YFSETQ. Here the CDR3 reads CASSTGDRDNQPQHF. In DNA, the CDR3 is TGCGCCAGCAGCACGGGTGACAGGGACAATCAGCCCCAGCATTTT. The complete variable domain, with remaining parts taken from reference TRBV5-1 and TRBJ1-5, reads KAGVTQTPRYLIKTRGQQVTLSCSPISGHRSVSWYQQTPGQGLQFLFEYFSETQRNKGNFPGRFSGRQFSNSRSEMNVSTLELGDSALYLCASSTGDRDNQPQHFGDGTRLSIL.

The gene calls are TRBV19 and TRBJ1-5; 9 bases fit TRBD1. After removal of 5 bases from V and 7 bases from J, the junction contained 3 bases not matched to a gene. This CDR3 region has 13 residues. Germline CDR1 and CDR2: LNHDA and SQIVND (reference sequence). The CDR3 region is CASSWDRDQPQHF. The CDR3 bases are TGTGCCAGTAGTTGGGACAGGGACCAGCCCCAGCATTTT.

This chain joins TRBV29-1 and TRBJ2-7; 8 nucleotides line up with TRBD1. The V gene end was trimmed by 4 bases and the J gene end by 2 bases; junction bases not matched to a gene: 4. There are 13 residues in the CDR3. The germline V gene has CDR1 SQVTM and CDR2 ANQGSEA. This CDR3 reads CSVGTGRTYEQYF. The CDR3 DNA reads TGCAGCGTTGGGACAGGGAGGACCTACGAGCAGTACTTC.